This T cell receptor beta chain was obtained from a study of blood T cell repertoires in COVID-19. Across the study: From the United States, Italy and Spain came samples of acute and convalescent COVID-19. From T cells, B-cell-depleted T cells, or PBMCs came the material, which was cDNA or gDNA.

There are 13 residues in the CDR3. V was trimmed by 5 bases and J by 5 bases, leaving 9 bases between them. Looked up from germline, CDR1 is MNHEY and CDR2 is SVGAGI. This clone was seen only a few times. How the authors handled the data: Estimated nucleated cell counts came from reference gene primer amplification. Repertoires were generated with immunoSEQ multiplex PCR, while TCRdb's copy carries only in-frame clones and drops some. V and J calls plus clone size are reproduced from that table; the DNA served to infer D and trimming. Of a few hundred thousand clones in the sample, around 87% were seen once. Seattle researchers signed up patients amid active infection and tracked them longitudinally.

The sequencing sample was made of peripheral blood. The chain couples TRBV6-5 to TRBJ2-2; the D gene is possibly TRBD1 (6 bases). This sequence originates from a woman in her twenties or thirties with COVID-19, enrolled during active disease. In nucleotides, the CDR3 is TGTGCCAGCAGTCAGCAGGGGACCGGGGAGCTGTTTTTT. Encoded protein: CASSQQGTGELFF.